These 30 T cell receptor beta chains were sequenced from one sample in a study of shared clonotypes between healthy human individuals. CD45RO-negative CD8 cells positively selected for CCR7 made up the naive population, which excluded terminally differentiated effector memory CD45RA+ cells. The data were produced by immunoSEQ multiplex PCR, yet TCRdb's version contains in-frame clones alone and is incomplete. The repertoire consists of about 700,000 clones, with approximately 90% occurring once and the leading ten covering roughly 24%. Sequencing was carried out using naive CD8+ T cells sorted from blood. The source is a man aged 25 to 40 in good health.

Only a few counts were recorded for this clone. The chain employs TRBV5-4 and TRBJ2-7; D is undetermined. The CDR3 consists of 13 residues. Germline V gene sequence: CDR1 SGHNT, CDR2 YYREEE (reference sequence). Trimming left V 1 base short and J 5 bases short, with 10 bases between. CDR3 coding DNA: TGTGCCAGCAGCTTGTCCAGGACCCACGAGCAGTACTTC. Protein product: CASSLSRTHEQYF. The full variable domain, rest sourced from reference TRBV5-4 and TRBJ2-7, is ETGVTQSPTHLIKTRGQQVTLRCSSQSGHNTVSWYQQALGQGPQFIFQYYREEENGRGNFPPRFSGLQFPNYSSELNVNALELDDSALYLCASSLSRTHEQYFGPGTRLTVT.

The chain has TRBV5-8 and TRBJ1-5; weak D call: TRBD1 (6 bases). V lost 4 bases, J lost 4 bases, and 15 bases lay in between. The CDR3 is 15 amino acids. CDR1 SGHTS and CDR2 YDEGEE come from the germline V gene. DNA for the CDR3: TGTGCCAGCAGCCCACCACAGGGCCGGAATCAGCCCCAGCATTTT. It yields the protein CASSPPQGRNQPQHF.

The chain recombines TRBV30 with TRBJ2-1, with D possibly matching TRBD2 (6 bases). The V gene's germline CDR1 is GTSNPN and CDR2 SVGIG (reference sequence). The germline V and J ends were trimmed by 4 bases and 7 bases, with 17 bases remaining between them. The CDR3 sequence is 14 residues long. The CDR3 DNA reads as TGTGCCTGGAATTTAGGAGGGCCGACAAATGAGCAGTTCTTC. Protein: CAWNLGGPTNEQFF.

This rearrangement joins TRBV6-6 to TRBJ2-7; the match to TRBD2 covers 8 bases. Germline V gene lookup returns CDR1 MNHNY and CDR2 SVGAGI (reference sequence). After removal of 5 bases from V and 3 bases from J, the junction contained 12 bases not matched to a gene. The CDR3 consists of 16 residues. The CDR3 loop reads CASSPLFSGVNYEQYF. The CDR3 nucleotides are TGTGCCAGCAGTCCGTTATTTAGCGGGGTAAACTACGAGCAGTACTTC.

The rearrangement uses TRBV18 and TRBJ2-1; D is possibly TRBD1 (5 bases). Germline V gene sequence: CDR1 KGHSH, CDR2 LQKENI. V dropped 3 bases and J dropped 8 bases, with 20 bases sitting between them. The CDR3 has 16 residues. This CDR3 is CASSPFEAGYFYEQFF. CDR3 nucleotide sequence: TGTGCCAGCTCACCGTTTGAGGCAGGGTACTTCTATGAGCAGTTCTTC.

The chain has TRBV7-8 and TRBJ2-3; 9 bases agree with TRBD2. Germline V lookup: CDR1 SGHVS, CDR2 FQNEAQ. Trimming took 3 bases from V and 4 from J; bases not matched to a gene: 8. This CDR3 has 16 amino acids. CDR3 in amino acids: CASSLLAGGPADTQYF. The CDR3 DNA follows: TGTGCCAGCAGCTTGTTGGCGGGAGGGCCTGCAGATACGCAGTATTTT.

CDR3: CASSYGQGNQPQHF. CDR3 coding DNA: TGTGCCAGCAGTTACGGACAGGGTAATCAGCCCCAGCATTTT. The rearrangement uses TRBV28 and TRBJ1-5, with 8 bases that match TRBD1. J was trimmed by 4 bases and V by 4 bases; bases with no gene match: 3. This CDR3 is 14 amino acids long. Germline loops: CDR1 MDHEN, CDR2 SYDVKM.

This clone was observed once. V gene TRBV6-5 combines with J gene TRBJ2-7; no firm D call. The CDR3 is 15 amino acids. V shed 2 bases and J shed 4 bases, with 15 bases lying between them. The germline V gene encodes CDR1 MNHEY and CDR2 SVGAGI. CDR3 loop: CASSYGEVSTYEQYF. CDR3 bases: TGTGCCAGCAGTTACGGTGAGGTTTCGACTTACGAGCAGTACTTC.

V and J are TRBV6-1 and TRBJ2-7, with D possibly matching TRBD1 (5 bases). Trimming stripped 10 bases from V and 3 bases from J, with 22 bases between. The CDR3 extends over 15 amino acids. Germline assignment: CDR1 MNHNS and CDR2 SASEGT. CDR3 in DNA: TGTGCCACCCAAGGGGAATTCGGAGAGCGCTACGAGCAGTACTTC. It yields the protein CATQGEFGERYEQYF.

The rearrangement links TRBV6-5 to TRBJ2-1; 8 nucleotides line up with TRBD1. Looked up from germline, CDR1 is MNHEY and CDR2 is SVGAGI. The CDR3 contains 14 residues. The V gene end was trimmed by 8 bases and the J gene end by 3 bases; junction bases not matched to a gene: 6. The CDR3 DNA sequence: TGTGCCAGCGCGGACAGGGTAGGCTACAATGAGCAGTTCTTC. Amino acids: CASADRVGYNEQFF.

This chain joins TRBV30 and TRBJ2-7, with 11 bases fitting TRBD2. The CDR3 totals 14 residues. Germline values: CDR1 GTSNPN, CDR2 SVGIG (reference sequence). Trimming removed 1 base from V and 3 bases from J; junction bases left unmatched: 2. The CDR3 nucleotides are TGTGCCTGGAGTGCGGGGACTAGCGGCTACGAGCAGTACTTC. It codes for CAWSAGTSGYEQYF.

This chain joins TRBV9 and TRBJ1-3; no clear D gene. V lost 4 bases, J lost 1 base, and 9 bases lay in between. CDR1 and CDR2 from the germline V gene are SGDLS and YYNGEE. This CDR3 contains 14 residues. CDR3 loop: CASSKVGSGNTIYF. The CDR3 DNA is TGTGCCAGCAGCAAGGTGGGTTCTGGAAACACCATATATTTT.

A word on this clone: The same CDR3 arises from other DNA sequences in this sample as well. The chain recombines TRBV27 with TRBJ1-5; D is unresolved. The germline gives CDR1 MNHEY, CDR2 SMNVEV (reference sequence). Between the trimmed V and J ends, which lost 2 bases and 2 bases, there was a span of 4 bases. The CDR3 length is 13 residues. CDR3 in DNA: TGTGCCAGCAGTTTACAAGGCAATCAGCCCCAGCATTTT. Translating gives CASSLQGNQPQHF.

The V and J genes are TRBV6-1 and TRBJ2-1; tentatively, D is TRBD1 (6 bases). In germline, CDR1 is MNHNS, CDR2 SASEGT. This CDR3 is built from 15 residues. The V end was cut by 1 base, the J end by 2 bases, with 9 bases between. CDR3 region: CASSEDRAAYNEQFF. The CDR3 DNA reads TGTGCCAGCAGTGAAGACAGGGCGGCCTACAATGAGCAGTTCTTC.

V is TRBV29-1 and J is TRBJ2-1; D not resolved. The CDR3 runs 14 residues. Trimming pared 7 bases from V and 4 bases from J, leaving 17 bases between. Germline values: CDR1 SQVTM, CDR2 ANQGSEA. CDR3 protein: CSAGRLTSYNEQFF. CDR3 nucleotide sequence: TGCAGCGCTGGACGTCTCACTTCTTACAATGAGCAGTTCTTC.

Here the CDR3 reads CSVEVRGTGGDEQYF. In DNA, the CDR3 is TGCAGCGTTGAAGTTAGGGGGACAGGGGGAGACGAGCAGTACTTC. The gene calls are TRBV29-1 and TRBJ2-7; 11 positions match TRBD1. The germline CDR1 and CDR2 sequences are SQVTM and ANQGSEA. This CDR3 has 15 residues. Trimming removed 1 base from V and 5 bases from J; junction bases left unmatched: 7.

This chain joins TRBV15 and TRBJ2-5, with 10 bases fitting TRBD2. Germline V gene sequence: CDR1 LNHNV, CDR2 YYDKDF (reference sequence). Trimming at V came to 8 bases and at J to 5 bases, leaving 11 bases not matched to a gene. CDR3 length: 15 residues. In DNA, the CDR3 is TGTGCCACCTCGCCTAGCGGGAGATTCCAGGAGACCCAGTACTTC. It is translated as CATSPSGRFQETQYF. The complete variable domain, with remaining parts taken from reference TRBV15 and TRBJ2-5, reads DAMVIQNPRYQVTQFGKPVTLSCSQTLNHNVMYWYQQKSSQAPKLLFHYYDKDFNNEADTPDNFQSRRPNTSFCFLDIRSPGLGDTAMYLCATSPSGRFQETQYFGPGTRLLVL.

With respect to this clone: This may arise from a read error, as a much more abundant clone is one base away. The chain uses TRBV27 and TRBJ2-5; D unclear. The CDR3 is 14 amino acids. Germline CDR1 MNHEY, CDR2 SMNVEV (reference sequence). CDR3 loop: CASSLLGFQEIQYF. The CDR3 nucleotides read TGTGCCAGCAGTTTACTAGGGTTTCAAGAGATCCAGTACTTC.

The chain uses TRBV6-6 and TRBJ1-4, with 7 bases matching TRBD1. CDR3 size: 16 residues. CDR1 and CDR2 from the germline V gene are MNHNY and SVGAGI (reference sequence). The junction had 11 bases not matched to a gene; V was cut back by 6 bases and J by 4 bases. The CDR3 loop reads CASRTEGAPINEKLFF. The CDR3 DNA reads as TGTGCCAGCAGAACAGAGGGGGCGCCGATTAATGAAAAACTGTTTTTT.

This chain uses TRBV20-1 with TRBJ1-1, with D unresolved. Germline CDR1 reads DFQATT; CDR2 reads SNEGSKA (reference sequence). The CDR3 sequence is 11 residues long. Deletions cut 0 bases from V and 8 bases from J, with 7 bases between. Here the CDR3 reads CSARDRGEAFF. In DNA form, the CDR3 reads TGCAGTGCTAGAGATCGTGGGGAAGCTTTCTTT.

The rearrangement uses TRBV27 and TRBJ2-7, with TRBD1 identical over 7 bases. The germline gives CDR1 MNHEY, CDR2 SMNVEV (reference sequence). The CDR3 runs 14 residues. V lost 5 bases and J lost 4; bases outside the gene matches: 8. The DNA for the CDR3 is TGTGCCAGCAGTCTACAGACAGGGCTGTACGAGCAGTACTTC. It is translated as CASSLQTGLYEQYF.

There are a few counts of this clone. The rearrangement uses TRBV27 and TRBJ2-7; no clear D. V gave up 5 bases and J gave up 2 bases, with 4 bases separating them. CDR3 length: 11 amino acids. CDR1 is MNHEY and CDR2 is SMNVEV in the germline V gene (reference sequence). CDR3: CASSTPYEQYF. Written as DNA, the CDR3 is TGTGCCAGCAGTACCCCCTACGAGCAGTACTTC.

V usage is TRBV29-1 and J usage is TRBJ2-2; TRBD2 agrees at 8 bases. The CDR3 loop spans 16 amino acids. Germline lookup yields CDR1 SQVTM and CDR2 ANQGSEA. V lost 4 bases and J lost 0; bases outside the gene matches: 7. CDR3 loop: CSVGGKRETNTGELFF. The DNA of the CDR3 is TGCAGCGTTGGGGGAAAGCGGGAGACGAACACCGGGGAGCTGTTTTTT.

This chain connects TRBV25-1 to TRBJ2-5; D possibly corresponds to TRBD2 (6 bases). Trimming removed 5 bases from V and 5 bases from J, with 12 bases in between. The germline CDR1 and CDR2 sequences are MGHDK and SYGVNS. This CDR3 spans 13 amino acids. This chain's CDR3 is CASSRERSETQYF. CDR3 coding DNA: TGTGCCAGCAGTCGGGAGAGGTCGGAGACCCAGTACTTC.

The chain recombines TRBV5-1 with TRBJ1-1, with TRBD1 as a possible D gene (6 bases). The germline CDR1 and CDR2 sequences are SGHRS and YFSETQ. The V end was cut by 0 bases, the J end by 8 bases, with 8 bases between. The CDR3 covers 12 residues. CDR3 region: CASSLVDREAFF. CDR3 sequence (DNA): TGCGCCAGCAGCTTGGTCGACAGGGAAGCTTTCTTT.

The chain has TRBV13 and TRBJ2-7, with 7 bases fitting TRBD1. J gave up 3 bases and V 5 bases, and 4 bases lay outside the gene matches. The CDR3 is 13 residues long. Germline V gene sequence: CDR1 PRHDT, CDR2 FYEKMQ (reference sequence). CDR3: CASSPGQSYEQYF. As DNA, the CDR3 is TGTGCCAGCAGCCCGGGACAGAGCTACGAGCAGTACTTC.

The genes are TRBV19 and TRBJ2-7, with 7 bases lining up with TRBD1. V gave up 10 bases and J gave up 4 bases; unmatched junction bases: 4. This CDR3 spans 11 amino acids. The germline V gene has CDR1 LNHDA and CDR2 SQIVND (reference sequence). Written as DNA, the CDR3 is TGTGCCACCGCGACAGGGTACGAGCAGTACTTC. Encoded protein: CATATGYEQYF.

The chain carries TRBV7-3 and TRBJ2-3; the match to TRBD1 covers 9 bases. Germline V gene lookup returns CDR1 SGHTA and CDR2 FQGTGA. V shed 6 bases, J shed 6 bases, and the junction held 16 bases outside the gene matches. CDR3 length: 17 amino acids. This chain's CDR3 is CASSRDIPGQGIDTQYF. The CDR3 DNA reads TGTGCCAGCAGTCGCGATATACCGGGACAGGGCATCGATACGCAGTATTTT.

The V call is TRBV28, the J call TRBJ2-3; perhaps TRBD2 as D (5 bases). This CDR3 region has 15 residues. V was clipped by 1 base and J by 2 bases, with 10 bases between them. Germline CDR1 reads MDHEN; CDR2 reads SYDVKM. The CDR3 loop is CASSLSRDSTDTQYF. In nucleotides, the CDR3 is TGTGCCAGCAGTTTATCGAGGGATTCCACAGATACGCAGTATTTT. Looking up the rest from reference TRBV28 and TRBJ2-3 gives the full variable domain: DVKVTQSSRYLVKRTGEKVFLECVQDMDHENMFWYRQDPGLGLRLIYFSYDVKMKEKGDIPEGYSVSREKKERFSLILESASTNQTSMYLCASSLSRDSTDTQYFGPGTRLTVL.

J is TRBJ2-7 and V is TRBV9; 10 nucleotides agree with TRBD1. Trimming removed 3 bases from V and 0 bases from J; junction bases left unmatched: 3. CDR3 length: 15 amino acids. Germline V gives CDR1 SGDLS, CDR2 YYNGEE. The CDR3 bases are TGTGCCAGCAGCGAGGGACAGGGGAGCTCCTACGAGCAGTACTTC. Amino acids: CASSEGQGSSYEQYF.